Presented here are 13 T cell receptor beta chains from one specimen sequenced in a study of blood T cell repertoires in COVID-19. Assay: immunoSEQ multiplex PCR; the TCRdb copy retains only in-frame clones and omits some. The sample yields more than 120,000 clones, over 70% seen once. The sequenced sample consisted of PBMCs or T cells enriched from blood (not recorded which). These receptors all stem from a man in his forties or fifties in a cohort exposed to, infected with or recovered from COVID-19 (not recorded which).

The chain carries TRBV28 and TRBJ2-3; possible D gene TRBD2, 6 bases. Germline CDR1 and CDR2: MDHEN and SYDVKM. V lost 6 bases and J lost 4, with 14 bases in between. The CDR3 has 14 amino acids. The CDR3 DNA reads as TGTGCCAGCAGATTGGGACTTCATGCAGATACGCAGTATTTT. Amino acids: CASRLGLHADTQYF.

The chain carries TRBV5-6 and TRBJ2-7; D ambiguous. Germline-derived CDR1 and CDR2 are SGHDT and YYEEEE. Trimming stripped 1 base from V and 5 bases from J, with 16 bases between. This CDR3 region has 15 residues. The CDR3 spells CASSLMRLLYDEQYF. The CDR3 DNA follows: TGTGCCAGCAGCTTGATGAGGCTTCTTTACGACGAGCAGTACTTC.

This chain connects TRBV19 to TRBJ1-1; D is uncertain. Germline CDR1 reads LNHDA; CDR2 reads SQIVND (reference sequence). The CDR3 spans 15 residues. Trimming removed 1 base at V and 2 bases at J, with 11 bases between. CDR3 region: CASSIAAGVNTEAFF. DNA of the CDR3: TGTGCCAGTAGTATAGCCGCCGGAGTAAACACTGAAGCTTTCTTT.

This sequence joins TRBV10-3 and TRBJ2-7; D may be TRBD1 (5 bases). V lost 8 bases and J 0 bases, leaving 11 bases between the germline ends. Germline-derived CDR1 and CDR2 are ENHRY and SYGVKD. This CDR3 has 13 residues. CDR3 coding DNA: TGTGCCATCGTAGCCGACAGCTCCTACGAGCAGTACTTC. Protein: CAIVADSSYEQYF.

The CDR3 protein is CASSSLSDEQYF. The CDR3 region has the DNA TGTGCCAGCAGCTCCCTCAGCGACGAGCAGTACTTC. V usage is TRBV11-2 and J usage is TRBJ2-7; D ambiguous. Germline CDR1 SGHAT, CDR2 FQNNGV. The V gene lost 4 bases and the J gene lost 5 bases, with 9 bases spanning the gap. The CDR3 consists of 12 residues. Full variable domain (outside the CDR3, taken from reference TRBV11-2 and TRBJ2-7): EAGVAQSPRYKIIEKRQSVAFWCNPISGHATLYWYQQILGQGPKLLIQFQNNGVVDDSQLPKDRFSAERLKGVDSTLKIQPAKLEDSAVYLCASSSLSDEQYFGPGTRLTVT.

The genes are TRBV5-8 and TRBJ1-6, with 9 bases matching TRBD1. The V and J ends lost 4 bases and 10 bases, in that order; junction bases with no gene match: 6. The CDR3 totals 14 residues. Germline V CDR1 and CDR2: SGHTS, YDEGEE. The CDR3 bases are TGTGCCAGCAGCCTGGGACAGGGAACCTCACCCCTCCACTTT. Protein sequence: CASSLGQGTSPLHF.

The CDR3 protein is CASSNAGTGSITGELFF. The CDR3 bases are TGCGCCAGCAGCAACGCCGGGACAGGGTCGATCACCGGGGAGCTGTTTTTT. The J gene is TRBJ2-2, the V gene TRBV4-3, with 9 bases identical to TRBD1. This CDR3 has 17 amino acids. The junction had 11 bases not matched to a gene; V was cut back by 5 bases and J by 4 bases. CDR1 LGHNA and CDR2 YSLEER come from the germline V gene.

The J gene is TRBJ1-3, the V gene TRBV5-6; D uncertain. The V end lost 4 bases, the J end lost 4 bases, and 12 bases lay between the germline ends. The CDR3 is 14 amino acids. Germline lookup yields CDR1 SGHDT and CDR2 YYEEEE. The CDR3 here is CASSPRGLGNTIYF. CDR3 bases: TGTGCCAGCAGCCCTCGAGGGTTAGGAAACACCATATATTTT.

This clone was found a few times. V and J are TRBV12-5 and TRBJ2-7; weak D call: TRBD1 (7 bases). The germline CDR1 and CDR2 sequences are LGHNT and FRNRAP. This CDR3 is 13 amino acids long. V shed 7 bases and J shed 3 bases, with 13 bases lying between them. CDR3 bases: TGTGCTAGTGCCCCAGGGGGGAGCTACGAGCAGTACTTC. Protein sequence: CASAPGGSYEQYF.

This clone was seen only a few times. V gene TRBV10-2 combines with J gene TRBJ2-2; 10 bases agree with TRBD1. The CDR3 length is 14 residues. From germline, CDR1 is WSHSY and CDR2 SAAADI. V shed 7 bases, J shed 3 bases, and the junction held 2 bases outside the gene matches. The CDR3 sequence: CASKDRGDTGELFF. Written as DNA, the CDR3 is TGCGCCAGCAAGGACAGGGGGGACACCGGGGAGCTGTTTTTT.

CDR3 sequence: CASSFVAGGGRDTQYF. Here the CDR3 DNA reads TGTGCCAGCAGCTTTGTAGCGGGGGGCGGTAGAGATACGCAGTATTTT. The chain is built from TRBV5-6 and TRBJ2-3; 10 bases match TRBD2. The CDR3 runs 16 residues. V shed 2 bases and J 5 bases; nucleotides not matched to a gene: 8. Germline V gene lookup returns CDR1 SGHDT and CDR2 YYEEEE.

The chain combines TRBV18 with TRBJ2-1; TRBD1 matches 11 bases. Germline CDR1 KGHSH, CDR2 LQKENI. Trimming took 3 bases from V and 5 from J; bases not matched to a gene: 6. The CDR3 has 16 amino acids. The CDR3 nucleotides are TGTGCCAGCTCACCCACGGGACAGGGGGGGGACAATGAGCAGTTCTTC. It encodes CASSPTGQGGDNEQFF.

This chain joins TRBV29-1 and TRBJ2-2, with 9 nucleotides matching TRBD1. Per the germline V gene, CDR1 is SQVTM and CDR2 is ANQGSEA. V shed 7 bases, J shed 5 bases, and the junction held 5 bases outside the gene matches. The CDR3 loop spans 13 amino acids. CDR3 amino acids: CSGTGVGTGELFF. Written as DNA, the CDR3 is TGCAGCGGGACAGGGGTTGGGACCGGGGAGCTGTTTTTT.